The 23 T cell receptor beta chains below were found in one sample sequenced in a study of T cell changes during pregnancy in multiple sclerosis. The assay was immunoSEQ multiplex PCR, and TCRdb's table has in-frame clones only and misses some. The sample records 65,000 to 95,000 clones, around nine tenths being singletons. The specimen comprised peripheral blood, sampled before pregnancy. These receptors all stem from a female donor with multiple sclerosis, enrolled in a pregnancy study.

The CDR3 protein is CASSFHSGNTIYF. The CDR3 coding sequence is TGTGCCAGCAGTTTTCACTCTGGAAACACCATATATTTT. The chain carries TRBV6-6 and TRBJ1-3; D gene ambiguous. The CDR3 length is 13 residues. Deletions cut 4 bases from V and 0 bases from J, with 4 bases between. CDR1 MNHNY and CDR2 SVGAGI come from the germline V gene (reference sequence).

The chain employs TRBV7-3 and TRBJ2-7; 7 nucleotides line up with TRBD2. Germline assignment: CDR1 SGHTA and CDR2 FQGTGA. The CDR3 extends over 14 amino acids. V trimming: 5 bases; J trimming: 0 bases; junction bases outside the gene matches: 4. CDR3 region: CASSPTSNSYEQYF. The CDR3 DNA sequence: TGTGCCAGCAGCCCGACTAGCAACTCCTACGAGCAGTACTTC.

The CDR3 reads CASTTEGYEQYF. The DNA of the CDR3 is TGTGCCAGCACCACAGAAGGCTACGAGCAGTACTTC. The chain joins TRBV28 to TRBJ2-7, with D hard to call. Germline CDR1 and CDR2: MDHEN and SYDVKM. The V and J ends lost 7 bases and 3 bases respectively, with 10 bases between them. CDR3 size: 12 residues.

Details on this clone: The same CDR3 also results from other DNA sequences found in this sample. The chain carries TRBV6-6 and TRBJ2-7; tentative D call: TRBD1 (6 bases). Trimming pared 2 bases from V and 2 bases from J, leaving 10 bases between. The CDR3 has 14 residues. Germline V gene lookup returns CDR1 MNHNY and CDR2 SVGAGI (reference sequence). CDR3 DNA: TGTGCCAGCAGTTACGGGCAGGGGCCCTACGAGCAGTACTTC. This sequence encodes CASSYGQGPYEQYF.

The CDR3 here is CASSLRRGGRDEQFF. The CDR3 nucleotides read TGTGCCAGCAGCTTAAGGAGGGGGGGCCGCGATGAGCAGTTCTTC. The genes are TRBV11-3 and TRBJ2-1, with D tentatively TRBD2 (7 bases). This CDR3 has 15 residues. Trimming left V 2 bases short and J 8 bases short, with 16 bases between. The germline V gene encodes CDR1 SGHNT and CDR2 YENEEA.

The chain combines TRBV7-9 with TRBJ2-2; 9 nucleotides agree with TRBD1. The CDR3 is 17 amino acids. V lost 1 base, J lost 7 bases, and 10 bases stayed unmatched. Looked up from germline, CDR1 is SEHNR and CDR2 is FQNEAQ (reference sequence). The CDR3 here is CASSLDPGQGGIGELFF. DNA of the CDR3: TGTGCCAGCAGCTTAGACCCGGGACAGGGCGGGATCGGGGAGCTGTTTTTT. The entire variable domain, with the rest obtained from reference TRBV7-9 and TRBJ2-2, is as follows: DTGVSQNPRHKITKRGQNVTFRCDPISEHNRLYWYRQTLGQGPEFLTYFQNEAQLEKSRLLSDRFSAERPKGSFSTLEIQRTEQGDSAMYLCASSLDPGQGGIGELFFGEGSRLTVL.

This clone was seen a single time. The chain is built from TRBV7-6 and TRBJ2-5; 11 bases line up with TRBD2. J was trimmed by 5 bases and V by 4 bases; bases with no gene match: 6. Germline CDR1 and CDR2: SGHVS and FNYEAQ. The CDR3 sequence is 15 residues long. CDR3 in amino acids: CASSSHRTSGETQYF. The CDR3 coding sequence is TGTGCCAGCAGCTCCCATCGGACTAGCGGGGAGACCCAGTACTTC.

The chain uses TRBV9 and TRBJ2-1; a possible D gene is TRBD2 (5 bases). Germline V CDR1 and CDR2: SGDLS, YYNGEE. Trimming cost V 6 bases and J 3 bases, with 19 bases left between them. CDR3 size: 16 residues. The DNA for the CDR3 is TGTGCCAGCACCGCTAGACGGGCGGGCGACTACAATGAGCAGTTCTTC. This sequence encodes CASTARRAGDYNEQFF.

The V and J genes are TRBV10-3 and TRBJ1-2; no clear D gene. The CDR3 spans 13 residues. CDR1 and CDR2 from the germline V gene are ENHRY and SYGVKD. The V end lost 2 bases, the J end lost 8 bases, and 12 bases lay between the germline ends. For the CDR3, the DNA is TGTGCCATCAGTGAGACTGCCGCGGCCGGCTACACCTTC. This codes for CAISETAAAGYTF.

V usage is TRBV5-4 and J usage is TRBJ1-2, with 9 positions matching TRBD1. The CDR3 length is 14 residues. J gave up 6 bases and V 0 bases, and 3 bases lay outside the gene matches. The germline V gene encodes CDR1 SGHNT and CDR2 YYREEE (reference sequence). CDR3 DNA sequence: TGTGCCAGCAGCTTGGGGACAGGGGTCGATGGCTACACCTTC. Translating gives CASSLGTGVDGYTF.

The chain employs TRBV5-1 and TRBJ1-6; D gene uncertain. This CDR3 has 14 residues. V lost 4 bases and J 5 bases, leaving 10 bases between the germline ends. Germline loops: CDR1 SGHRS, CDR2 YFSETQ. The CDR3 nucleotides read TGCGCCAGCAGCCGACCCGGGGATAATTCACCCCTCCACTTT. This codes for CASSRPGDNSPLHF.

This chain uses TRBV6-5 with TRBJ2-1, with a possible D match to TRBD2 (6 bases). Germline lookup yields CDR1 MNHEY and CDR2 SVGAGI. The CDR3 sequence is 15 residues long. Trimming shortened V by 6 bases and J by 7 bases, and 19 bases separated the two germline ends. The CDR3 DNA sequence: TGTGCCAGCAGCCTCGCGCTGGGGGGTTTTAATGAGCAGTTCTTC. It translates to CASSLALGGFNEQFF.

V usage is TRBV7-9 and J usage is TRBJ1-1; the D gene is possibly TRBD1 (5 bases). Per the germline V gene, CDR1 is SEHNR and CDR2 is FQNEAQ (reference sequence). This CDR3 contains 14 residues. With 4 bases removed from V and 4 bases from J, the gap between germline ends came to 13 bases. The CDR3 region is CASSSLQDSTEAFF. DNA of the CDR3: TGTGCCAGCAGCTCACTACAGGATTCCACTGAAGCTTTCTTT.

The V gene is TRBV18, the J gene TRBJ1-1; a possible D gene is TRBD1 (5 bases). Per germline, CDR1 KGHSH and CDR2 LQKENI. The CDR3 consists of 16 residues. V gave up 2 bases and J gave up 7 bases, with 20 bases separating them. This CDR3 reads CASSPGGGGIANEAFF. The CDR3 nucleotides are TGTGCCAGCTCACCAGGGGGAGGCGGAATTGCGAATGAAGCTTTCTTT.

The chain joins TRBV30 to TRBJ1-5; the match to TRBD1 covers 9 bases. J lost 3 bases, V lost 5 bases, and 8 bases had no gene match. CDR1 is GTSNPN and CDR2 is SVGIG in the germline V gene (reference sequence). The CDR3 sequence is 15 residues long. The DNA of the CDR3 is TGTGCCTGGGGCAACAGGGGGCGAAACAATCAGCCCCAGCATTTT. It specifies CAWGNRGRNNQPQHF. Combining the CDR3 with reference TRBV30 and TRBJ1-5 gives the whole variable domain SQTIHQWPATLVQPVGSPLSLECTVEGTSNPNLYWYRQAAGRGLQLLFYSVGIGQISSEVPQNLSASRPQDRQFILSSKKLLLSDSGFYLCAWGNRGRNNQPQHFGDGTRLSIL.

V usage is TRBV4-2 and J usage is TRBJ2-2, with a weak D call TRBD1 (6 bases). V shed 7 bases and J shed 6 bases, with 18 bases lying between them. The CDR3 is 15 amino acids. Looked up from germline, CDR1 is LGHNA and CDR2 is YNFKEQ. CDR3 bases: TGTGCCAGCACCCCCGTTCACAGGGACGCCGGGGAGCTGTTTTTT. This encodes CASTPVHRDAGELFF.

The rearrangement joins TRBV6-7 to TRBJ2-6; D may be TRBD1 (5 bases). Being an ORF, TRBV6-7 has a function that is uncertain. V shed 0 bases and J shed 0 bases, with 15 bases lying between them. This CDR3 is 19 amino acids long. In DNA, the CDR3 is TGTGCCAGCAGTTACTCTAGACAGCCACCCAGCTCTGGGGCCAACGTCCTGACTTTC. It specifies CASSYSRQPPSSGANVLTF.

The V and J genes are TRBV19 and TRBJ2-3, with a weak D call TRBD1 (5 bases). Trimming stripped 0 bases from V and 5 bases from J, with 9 bases between. Germline CDR1 and CDR2: LNHDA and SQIVND (reference sequence). This CDR3 has 14 residues. In DNA, the CDR3 is TGTGCCAGTAGTATAGATCCAAGGGGAGATACGCAGTATTTT. Protein sequence: CASSIDPRGDTQYF.

The chain employs TRBV25-1 and TRBJ2-7; D possibly corresponds to TRBD1 (6 bases). The germline V gene encodes CDR1 MGHDK and CDR2 SYGVNS. V lost 5 bases and J 6 bases, leaving 8 bases between the germline ends. The CDR3 extends over 11 amino acids. The CDR3 spells CASSRGGEQYF. CDR3 in DNA: TGTGCCAGCAGTCGAGGGGGCGAGCAGTACTTC.

The chain employs TRBV10-1 and TRBJ2-1; 10 bases are a match to TRBD1. There are 15 residues in the CDR3. Trimming cost V 4 bases and J 5 bases; bases outside gene matches: 5. The germline CDR1 and CDR2 sequences are WNHNN and SYGVQD (reference sequence). For the CDR3, the DNA is TGCGCCAGCAGTGGACAGGGGGCTACCCACAATGAGCAGTTCTTC. Protein sequence: CASSGQGATHNEQFF.

The CDR3 sequence is CASRPQSGATEAFF. DNA for the CDR3: TGTGCCAGCAGGCCCCAGAGTGGGGCAACGGAAGCTTTCTTT. V and J are TRBV27 and TRBJ1-1, with D tentatively TRBD1 (5 bases). V was cut by 6 bases and J by 8 bases, with 19 bases left in between. The germline CDR1 and CDR2 sequences are MNHEY and SMNVEV (reference sequence). The CDR3 runs to 14 residues.

The chain couples TRBV28 to TRBJ1-2; TRBD1 matches at 7 bases. Unmatched junction bases numbered 7, after V lost 5 bases and J lost 1 base. The CDR3 is made up of 15 amino acids. The germline gives CDR1 MDHEN, CDR2 SYDVKM. The CDR3 sequence: CASSPGQFSNYGYTF. The CDR3, as DNA: TGTGCCAGCAGTCCGGGACAGTTCAGTAACTATGGCTACACCTTC.

This sequence joins TRBV28 and TRBJ1-2; D is uncertain. V was trimmed by 6 bases and J by 5 bases, leaving 10 bases between them. Per the germline V gene, CDR1 is MDHEN and CDR2 is SYDVKM. The CDR3 extends over 12 amino acids. The CDR3 DNA reads as TGTGCCAGCAGCCTGTTCCCTTATGGCTACACCTTC. Its translation is CASSLFPYGYTF.